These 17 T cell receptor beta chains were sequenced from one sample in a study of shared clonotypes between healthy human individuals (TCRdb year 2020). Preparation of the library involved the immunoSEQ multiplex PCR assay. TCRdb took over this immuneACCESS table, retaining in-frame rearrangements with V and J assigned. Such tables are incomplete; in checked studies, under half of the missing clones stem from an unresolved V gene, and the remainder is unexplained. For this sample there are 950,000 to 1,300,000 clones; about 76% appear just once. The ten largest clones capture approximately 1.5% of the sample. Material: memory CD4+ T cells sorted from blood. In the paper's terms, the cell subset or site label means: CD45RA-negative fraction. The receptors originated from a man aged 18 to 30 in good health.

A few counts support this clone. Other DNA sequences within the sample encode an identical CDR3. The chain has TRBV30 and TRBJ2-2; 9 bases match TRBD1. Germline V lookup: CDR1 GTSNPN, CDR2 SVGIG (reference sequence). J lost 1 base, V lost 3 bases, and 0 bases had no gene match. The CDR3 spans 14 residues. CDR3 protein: CAWRTGGNTGELFF. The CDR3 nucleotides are TGTGCCTGGAGGACAGGGGGGAACACCGGGGAGCTGTTTTTT.

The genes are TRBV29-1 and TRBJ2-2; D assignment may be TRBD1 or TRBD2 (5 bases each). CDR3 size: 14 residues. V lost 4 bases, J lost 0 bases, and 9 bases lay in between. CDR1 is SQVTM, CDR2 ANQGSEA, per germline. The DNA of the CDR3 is TGCAGCGTTGGAGGGGCTACGAACACCGGGGAGCTGTTTTTT. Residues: CSVGGATNTGELFF.

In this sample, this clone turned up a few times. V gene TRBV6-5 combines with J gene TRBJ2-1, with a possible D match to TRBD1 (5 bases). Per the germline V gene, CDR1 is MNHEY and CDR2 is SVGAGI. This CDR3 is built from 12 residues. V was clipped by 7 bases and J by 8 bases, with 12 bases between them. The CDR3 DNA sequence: TGTGCCAGCAAAGGGGCCAACCATGAGCAGTTCTTC. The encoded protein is CASKGANHEQFF.

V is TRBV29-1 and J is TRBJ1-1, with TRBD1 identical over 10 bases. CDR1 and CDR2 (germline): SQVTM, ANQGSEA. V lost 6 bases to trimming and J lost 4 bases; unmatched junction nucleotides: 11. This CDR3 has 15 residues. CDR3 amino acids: CSVQKGQGPITEAFF. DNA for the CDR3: TGCAGCGTCCAAAAGGGACAGGGGCCTATCACTGAAGCTTTCTTT. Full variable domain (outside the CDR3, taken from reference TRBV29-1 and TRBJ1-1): SAVISQKPSRDICQRGTSLTIQCQVDSQVTMMFWYRQQPGQSLTLIATANQGSEATYESGFVIDKFPISRPNLTFSTLTVSNMSPEDSSIYLCSVQKGQGPITEAFFGQGTRLTVV.

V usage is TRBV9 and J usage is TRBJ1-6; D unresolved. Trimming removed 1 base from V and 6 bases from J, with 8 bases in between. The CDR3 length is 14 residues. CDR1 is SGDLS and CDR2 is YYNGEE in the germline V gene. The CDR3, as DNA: TGTGCCAGCAGCGTAACAGACTCTAATTCACCCCTCCACTTT. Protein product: CASSVTDSNSPLHF.

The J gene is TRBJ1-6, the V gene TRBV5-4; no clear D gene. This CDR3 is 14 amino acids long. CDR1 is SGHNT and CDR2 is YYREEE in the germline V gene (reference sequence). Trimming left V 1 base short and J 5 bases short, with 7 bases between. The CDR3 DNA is TGTGCCAGCAGCTTGCCGGACCATAATTCACCCCTCCACTTT. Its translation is CASSLPDHNSPLHF.

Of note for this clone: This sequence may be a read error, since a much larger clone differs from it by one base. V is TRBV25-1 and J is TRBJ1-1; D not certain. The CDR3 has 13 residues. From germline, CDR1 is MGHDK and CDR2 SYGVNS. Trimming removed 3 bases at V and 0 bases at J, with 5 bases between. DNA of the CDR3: TGTGCCAGCAGTGATCGGATGAACACTGAAGCTTTCTTT. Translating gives CASSDRMNTEAFF.

CDR3 nucleotide sequence: TGCGCCAGCAGCCAATCTTGGTCTAGCATTGGGCCCCAGCATTTT. Translated, it gives CASSQSWSSIGPQHF. The chain is built from TRBV4-3 and TRBJ1-5; no clear D gene. The CDR3 spans 15 residues. The V gene lost 2 bases and the J gene lost 9 bases, with 17 bases spanning the gap. In germline, CDR1 is LGHNA, CDR2 YSLEER.

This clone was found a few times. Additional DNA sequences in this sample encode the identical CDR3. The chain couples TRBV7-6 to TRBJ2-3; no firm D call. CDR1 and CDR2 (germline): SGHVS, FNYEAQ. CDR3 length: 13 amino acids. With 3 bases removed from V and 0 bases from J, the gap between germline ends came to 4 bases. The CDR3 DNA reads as TGTGCCAGCAGCTTCTCAAGCACAGATACGCAGTATTTT. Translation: CASSFSSTDTQYF.

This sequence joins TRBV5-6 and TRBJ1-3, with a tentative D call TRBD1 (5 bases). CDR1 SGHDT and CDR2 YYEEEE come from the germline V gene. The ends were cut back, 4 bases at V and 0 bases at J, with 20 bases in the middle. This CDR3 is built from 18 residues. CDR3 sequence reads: CASSAPRGGVSSGNTIYF. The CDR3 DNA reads TGTGCCAGCAGCGCTCCGCGTGGAGGGGTTAGCTCTGGAAACACCATATATTTT.

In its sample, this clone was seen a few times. The CDR3 nucleotides read TGTGCCAGCAGCTCGACAGGGAGGTTCACAGATACGCAGTATTTT. Its protein product is CASSSTGRFTDTQYF. The rearrangement joins TRBV11-2 to TRBJ2-3; tentatively, D is TRBD1 (7 bases). Per germline, CDR1 SGHAT and CDR2 FQNNGV. The germline V and J ends were trimmed by 4 bases and 2 bases, with 13 bases remaining between them. The CDR3 is 15 amino acids.

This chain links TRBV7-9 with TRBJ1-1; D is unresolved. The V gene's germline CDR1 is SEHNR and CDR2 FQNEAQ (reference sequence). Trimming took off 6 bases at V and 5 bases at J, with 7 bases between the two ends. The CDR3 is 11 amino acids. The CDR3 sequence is CASSQRTEAFF. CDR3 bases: TGTGCCAGCAGTCAGAGGACTGAAGCTTTCTTT. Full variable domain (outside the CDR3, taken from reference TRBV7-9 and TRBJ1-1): DTGVSQNPRHKITKRGQNVTFRCDPISEHNRLYWYRQTLGQGPEFLTYFQNEAQLEKSRLLSDRFSAERPKGSFSTLEIQRTEQGDSAMYLCASSQRTEAFFGQGTRLTVV.

CDR3 protein: CASSKAGQTNYGYTF. In DNA form, the CDR3 reads TGTGCCAGCAGCAAAGCGGGACAGACTAACTATGGCTACACCTTC. The rearrangement links TRBV6-6 to TRBJ1-2; TRBD1 aligns across 7 bases. Germline CDR1 reads MNHNY; CDR2 reads SVGAGI (reference sequence). The CDR3 consists of 15 residues. V gave up 6 bases and J gave up 0 bases; unmatched junction bases: 7.

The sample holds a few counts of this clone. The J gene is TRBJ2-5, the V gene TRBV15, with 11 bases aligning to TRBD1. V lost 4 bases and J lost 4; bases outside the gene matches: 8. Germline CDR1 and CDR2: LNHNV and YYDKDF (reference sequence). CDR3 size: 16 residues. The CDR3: CATSTSGTGGRETQYF. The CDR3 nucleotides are TGTGCCACCAGCACCTCCGGGACAGGGGGACGAGAGACCCAGTACTTC.

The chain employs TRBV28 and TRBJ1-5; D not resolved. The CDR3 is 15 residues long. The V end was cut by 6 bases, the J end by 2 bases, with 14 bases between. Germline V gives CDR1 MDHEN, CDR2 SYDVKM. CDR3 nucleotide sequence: TGTGCCAGCAGGAAAGGCCCGTCGGGCAATCAGCCCCAGCATTTT. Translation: CASRKGPSGNQPQHF.

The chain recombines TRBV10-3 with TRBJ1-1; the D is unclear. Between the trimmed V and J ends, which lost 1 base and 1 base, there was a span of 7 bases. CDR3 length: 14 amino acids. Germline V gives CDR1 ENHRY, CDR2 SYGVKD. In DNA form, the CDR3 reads TGTGCCATCAGTGAGTGGTATGGGAACACTGAAGCTTTCTTT. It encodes CAISEWYGNTEAFF.

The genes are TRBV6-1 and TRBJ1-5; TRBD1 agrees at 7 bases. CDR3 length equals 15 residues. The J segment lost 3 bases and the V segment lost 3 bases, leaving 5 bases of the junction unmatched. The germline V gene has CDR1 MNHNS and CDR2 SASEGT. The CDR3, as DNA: TGTGCCAGCAGTGACCAAGACAGGGCCAATCAGCCCCAGCATTTT. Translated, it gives CASSDQDRANQPQHF.